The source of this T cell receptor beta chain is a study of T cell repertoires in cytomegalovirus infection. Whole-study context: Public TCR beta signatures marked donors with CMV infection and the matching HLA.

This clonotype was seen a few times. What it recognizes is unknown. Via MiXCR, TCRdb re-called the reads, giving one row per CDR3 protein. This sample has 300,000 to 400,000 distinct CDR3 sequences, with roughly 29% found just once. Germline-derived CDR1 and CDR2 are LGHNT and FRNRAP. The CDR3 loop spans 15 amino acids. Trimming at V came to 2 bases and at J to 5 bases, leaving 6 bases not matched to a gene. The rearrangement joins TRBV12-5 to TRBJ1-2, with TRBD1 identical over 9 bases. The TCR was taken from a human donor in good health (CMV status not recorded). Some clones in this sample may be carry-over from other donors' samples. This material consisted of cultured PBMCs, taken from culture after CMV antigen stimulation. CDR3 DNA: TGTGCTAGTGGTTTGCCACGACAGGGGGGATATGGCTACACCTTC. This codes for CASGLPRQGGYGYTF. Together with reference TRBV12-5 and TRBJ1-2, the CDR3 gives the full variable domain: DARVTQTPRHKVTEMGQEVTMRCQPILGHNTVFWYRQTMMQGLELLAYFRNRAPLDDSGMPKDRFSAEMPDATLATLKIQPSEPRDSAVYFCASGLPRQGGYGYTFGSGTRLTVV.